Described below is a single TCR beta chain sequence and its context. Antigen: not known. It was with 60 Vbeta and 13 Jbeta primers that the PCR ran. Clones were read by immunoSEQ multiplex PCR, and TCRdb kept only the in-frame ones, dropping some. This table holds about 98,000 clones, approximately 74% found once. The CDR3 has 13 amino acids. The germline V gene encodes CDR1 MNHEY and CDR2 SMNVEV (reference sequence). Trimming left V 4 bases short and J 2 bases short, with 9 bases between. These data belong to a study of cytomegalovirus exposure and HLA in healthy donors. Study-wide findings and caveats: The study put under 200 TCR beta chains on its list as cytomegalovirus-associated. Per a later analysis, HLA-associated TCR beta chains showed more clonal expansion than other, equally common TCR beta chains. Most of the CMV-associated TCR beta chains (in a later analysis) appeared to be HLA-restricted. Several of the most significant clusters were apparently associated with common viral pathogens in a later analysis.

The source of this sequence is a male donor in good health and CMV-seronegative. Sequencing was done on a sample of PBMCs. V gene TRBV27 combines with J gene TRBJ2-7; D is unresolved. DNA of the CDR3: TGTGCCAGCAGTTACTCGCCCGCCTACGAGCAGTACTTC. It translates to CASSYSPAYEQYF.